The rows below give T cell receptor beta chains drawn from one sample of a study of post-analysis software for immune sequencing data. TCRdb ran MiXCR on the PCR reads and lists one entry per CDR3 protein. The table includes about 560,000 distinct CDR3 sequences, around 40% detected once. Sequenced sample: blood. The receptors derive from a girl under 18 with multiple sclerosis. The CDR3 runs from the conserved cysteine through the conserved F or W. The D gene is left open where the match is weak. Some rows mark clone size as missing; the rest say once, few, many or name a class of expanded clone.

D	size	V	J	DNA	CDR3
TRBD2	few	TRBV7-3	TRBJ2-1	TGTGCCAGCAGCGTAAGTAGCGGGGGCAGAAATGAGCAGTTCTTC	CASSVSSGGRNEQFF
TRBD2	few	TRBV5-6	TRBJ2-7	TGTGCCAGCAGCGCCTGGAGACTAGCGGGAGGGGAGCAGTACTTC	CASSAWRLAGGEQYF
.	.	TRBV5-1	TRBJ1-1	TGCGCCAGCAGCCCGGGGATCGGGAACACTGAAGCTTTCTTT	CASSPGIGNTEAFF
.	.	TRBV24-1	TRBJ1-2	TGTGCCACCAGTGATAAGGACAGTCGGGTCTATGGCTACACCTTC	CATSDKDSRVYGYTF
TRBD2	.	TRBV3-1	TRBJ2-3	TGTGCCAGCGCGAGGGAGGGCCATACAGATACGCAGTATTTT	CASAREGHTDTQYF
.	.	TRBV29-1	TRBJ2-7	TGCAGCGTTGATTGGGTTGGGCAGAAGGGGAACTACGAGCAGTACTTC	CSVDWVGQKGNYEQYF
.	.	TRBV9	TRBJ2-5	TGTGCCAGCAGCGTAGCCCTAAAGACGGAGACCCAGTACTTC	CASSVALKTETQYF
.	once	TRBV5-1	TRBJ2-5	TGCGCCAGCAGCATATCATGGCAAGAGACCCAGTACTTC	CASSISWQETQYF
.	few	TRBV7-2	TRBJ2-3	TGTGCCAGCAGCTACGACCCCCCCACAGATACGCAGTATTTT	CASSYDPPTDTQYF
TRBD1	few	TRBV7-9	TRBJ2-5	TGTGCCAGCAGCTTAGCATGGGACAGTCAAGAGACCCAGTACTTC	CASSLAWDSQETQYF